These 10 T cell receptor beta chains were all obtained from the same sample, sequenced in a study of cytomegalovirus exposure and HLA in healthy donors (dated by TCRdb to about 2017). Preparation of the library involved the immunoSEQ multiplex PCR assay. A mixture of 60 forward primers for TCR Vbeta segments and 13 reverse primers for TCR Jbeta segments was used in the multiplex PCR. TCRdb's version of the immuneACCESS table is confined to in-frame rearrangements and falls short of the full clone set. An unresolved V gene accounts for under half of the shortfall where checked; the remainder is of unknown origin. The sample data list 150,000 to 180,000 clones, and about 80% of these were observed just once. The top ten clones comprise roughly 13% of the sample. Sequenced: PBMCs. These receptor sequences come from a man aged 25-45 years in good health and CMV-seropositive.

The CDR3 reads CASSLVGTGSADTQYF. The CDR3 coding sequence is TGTGCCAGCAGCTTGGTCGGGACAGGGAGCGCAGATACGCAGTATTTT. The rearrangement links TRBV5-4 to TRBJ2-3; 9 bases line up with TRBD1. The CDR3 consists of 16 residues. The germline V gene encodes CDR1 SGHNT and CDR2 YYREEE (reference sequence). V gave up 0 bases and J gave up 4 bases; unmatched junction bases: 6.

This chain links TRBV7-2 with TRBJ1-2; no clear D. Germline V gives CDR1 SGHTA, CDR2 FQGNSA. The V end lost 2 bases, the J end lost 6 bases, and 13 bases lay between the germline ends. CDR3 length: 14 amino acids. The CDR3 protein is CASSLSSREDGYTF. The CDR3 nucleotides are TGTGCCAGCAGCTTATCGTCCCGAGAGGATGGCTACACCTTC. The complete variable domain, with remaining parts taken from reference TRBV7-2 and TRBJ1-2, reads GAGVSQSPSNKVTEKGKDVELRCDPISGHTALYWYRQSLGQGLEFLIYFQGNSAPDKSGLPSDRFSAERTGGSVSTLTIQRTQQEDSAVYLCASSLSSREDGYTFGSGTRLTVV.

In this sample, this clone turned up once. V is TRBV28 and J is TRBJ1-1; D not certain. V shed 5 bases and J shed 7 bases, with 5 bases lying between them. The CDR3 extends over 10 amino acids. CDR1 is MDHEN and CDR2 is SYDVKM in the germline V gene. The CDR3, as DNA: TGTGCCAGCAGTAACTATGAAGCTTTCTTT. Protein: CASSNYEAFF.

The chain joins TRBV4-2 to TRBJ1-1; 9 bases align to TRBD1. The CDR3 runs to 15 residues. With V trimmed by 0 bases and J by 5 bases, 4 bases remained unmatched. Germline lookup yields CDR1 LGHNA and CDR2 YNFKEQ. DNA for the CDR3: TGTGCCAGCAGCCAAGATACAGGGGGCATTACTGAAGCTTTCTTT. This gives the protein CASSQDTGGITEAFF.

The chain recombines TRBV28 with TRBJ2-1, with 7 bases aligning to TRBD2. The CDR3 spans 15 residues. Trimming cost V 5 bases and J 0 bases; bases outside gene matches: 4. Germline CDR1 reads MDHEN; CDR2 reads SYDVKM. The CDR3, as DNA: TGTGCCAGCAGTACCGGGAGGAACTCCTACAATGAGCAGTTCTTC. It translates to CASSTGRNSYNEQFF.

CDR3 protein: CSATPYKTGRPDTQYF. The CDR3 DNA is TGCAGCGCCACACCCTACAAGACTGGTCGCCCAGATACGCAGTATTTT. The V gene is TRBV29-1, the J gene TRBJ2-3; D gene ambiguous. Germline V CDR1 and CDR2: SQVTM, ANQGSEA. Trimming shortened V by 7 bases and J by 4 bases, and 24 bases separated the two germline ends. This CDR3 comprises 16 residues.

This chain joins TRBV7-2 and TRBJ2-3; tentatively, D is TRBD1 (6 bases). The CDR3 totals 13 residues. With 1 base removed from V and 6 bases from J, the gap between germline ends came to 8 bases. CDR1 is SGHTA and CDR2 is FQGNSA in the germline V gene. Written as DNA, the CDR3 is TGTGCCAGCAGCTTAGGACAGGCGGATACGCAGTATTTT. Translated: CASSLGQADTQYF.

V is TRBV19 and J is TRBJ1-1, with a weak D call TRBD1 (6 bases). The CDR3 is 16 amino acids. V shed 7 bases and J shed 1 base, with 19 bases lying between them. CDR1 is LNHDA, CDR2 SQIVND, per germline (reference sequence). The chain's CDR3 is CASIHRANFANTEAFF. Here the CDR3 DNA reads TGTGCCAGTATTCACAGGGCAAACTTCGCGAACACTGAAGCTTTCTTT.

DNA for the CDR3: TGTGCCATCCGATCGGGACTAGGGGTCAATGAGCAGTTCTTC. Translated, it gives CAIRSGLGVNEQFF. The chain has TRBV10-3 and TRBJ2-1, with 8 positions matching TRBD2. CDR3 length equals 14 residues. The V gene end was trimmed by 8 bases and the J gene end by 6 bases; junction bases not matched to a gene: 9. Per germline, CDR1 ENHRY and CDR2 SYGVKD.

The sample holds a few counts of this clone. V gene TRBV29-1 combines with J gene TRBJ2-1, with 13 bases that match TRBD2. This CDR3 is built from 13 residues. J gave up 15 bases and V 6 bases, and 11 bases lay outside the gene matches. Germline V gene sequence: CDR1 SQVTM, CDR2 ANQGSEA. CDR3 in DNA: TGCAGCGTCGCCCAGACTAGCGGGAGGCCCTTGTTCTTC. Translating gives CSVAQTSGRPLFF.